These 16 T cell receptor beta chains were sequenced from one sample in a study of blood T cell repertoires in COVID-19. The assay was immunoSEQ multiplex PCR, and TCRdb's table has in-frame clones only and misses some. The table records roughly 21,000 clones, 80% to 90% of them present only once. The sample comprised peripheral blood. All receptors come from a human donor with acute or convalescent COVID-19. The donor label of this sample is uncertain.

V usage is TRBV5-1 and J usage is TRBJ2-7; 8 bases match TRBD2. This CDR3 is built from 15 residues. CDR1 and CDR2 from the germline V gene are SGHRS and YFSETQ. V shed 0 bases and J 2 bases; nucleotides not matched to a gene: 4. CDR3 sequence reads: CASSLAASGPYEQYF. Here the CDR3 DNA reads TGCGCCAGCAGCTTGGCCGCTAGCGGGCCCTACGAGCAGTACTTC.

This clone was detected only once. V gene TRBV5-1 combines with J gene TRBJ1-4; D may be TRBD1 (5 bases). The CDR3 is 16 residues long. V lost 4 bases and J lost 8, with 21 bases in between. Per the germline V gene, CDR1 is SGHRS and CDR2 is YFSETQ. The DNA for the CDR3 is TGCGCCAGCAGCCCGGACGGGAGCCCTGGGGGGGAAAAACTGTTTTTT. Amino acid sequence: CASSPDGSPGGEKLFF.

V is TRBV29-1 and J is TRBJ2-1; a possible D gene is TRBD1 (5 bases). Germline CDR1 reads SQVTM; CDR2 reads ANQGSEA. There are 13 residues in the CDR3. With 4 bases removed from V and 0 bases from J, the gap between germline ends came to 7 bases. For the CDR3, the DNA is TGCAGCGTTGGCAGGGTCTCCTACAATGAGCAGTTCTTC. It specifies CSVGRVSYNEQFF.

V usage is TRBV20-1 and J usage is TRBJ1-5; tentatively, D is TRBD1 (6 bases). The CDR3 sequence is 13 residues long. Germline CDR1 reads DFQATT; CDR2 reads SNEGSKA (reference sequence). V lost 3 bases and J lost 4, with 10 bases in between. In DNA form, the CDR3 reads TGCAGTGCTAGTAGTGACAGGAATCAGCCCCAGCATTTT. This translates into CSASSDRNQPQHF.

The V and J genes are TRBV30 and TRBJ1-5, with D uncertain. V was trimmed by 4 bases and J by 0 bases, leaving 7 bases between them. Germline values: CDR1 GTSNPN, CDR2 SVGIG (reference sequence). The CDR3 is made up of 13 amino acids. The chain's CDR3 is CAWTIGSNQPQHF. The CDR3 coding sequence is TGTGCCTGGACTATTGGTAGCAATCAGCCCCAGCATTTT.

V usage is TRBV5-6 and J usage is TRBJ2-6, with 8 bases matching TRBD1. The V gene end was trimmed by 4 bases and the J gene end by 2 bases; junction bases not matched to a gene: 2. The CDR3 loop spans 15 amino acids. Per the germline V gene, CDR1 is SGHDT and CDR2 is YYEEEE. Here the CDR3 DNA reads TGTGCCAGCAGCCCAGGGGGCACTGGGGCCAACGTCCTGACTTTC. Protein: CASSPGGTGANVLTF.

This CDR3 reads CASSQKPQHDEQFF. The CDR3 nucleotides are TGTGCCAGCAGCCAGAAACCCCAACACGATGAGCAGTTCTTC. This chain joins TRBV4-2 and TRBJ2-1; D uncertain. The germline CDR1 and CDR2 sequences are LGHNA and YNFKEQ. The CDR3 has 14 residues. V lost 3 bases and J lost 8, with 14 bases in between.

This clone was seen once. The CDR3 loop is CASTLGAGTDTQYF. The CDR3, as DNA: TGTGCCAGTACCCTCGGCGCGGGCACAGATACGCAGTATTTT. The chain has TRBV19 and TRBJ2-3, with D uncertain. V lost 7 bases and J 1 base, leaving 12 bases between the germline ends. This CDR3 contains 14 residues. CDR1 is LNHDA, CDR2 SQIVND, per germline (reference sequence).

The chain uses TRBV19 and TRBJ2-5, with D uncertain. The CDR3 has 13 amino acids. Germline CDR1 is LNHDA and CDR2 is SQIVND (reference sequence). The ends were cut back, 7 bases at V and 3 bases at J, with 12 bases in the middle. In nucleotides, the CDR3 is TGTGCCAGTAATAGTTTTACGGAAGAGACCCAGTACTTC. It codes for CASNSFTEETQYF.

The V gene is TRBV19, the J gene TRBJ2-4, with D unclear. Germline CDR1 reads LNHDA; CDR2 reads SQIVND (reference sequence). The CDR3 runs to 14 residues. V was pared by 3 bases and J by 0 bases, with 6 bases between. In DNA form, the CDR3 reads TGTGCCAGTAGTATGTTGGCAGCCAAAAACATTCAGTACTTC. Translating it yields CASSMLAAKNIQYF.

For the CDR3, the DNA is TGCGCCAGCAGCCGCGAACTAGCGGGAGTTCCAGATACGCAGTATTTT. Protein sequence: CASSRELAGVPDTQYF. The chain is built from TRBV4-1 and TRBJ2-3, with 11 positions matching TRBD2. The germline V gene encodes CDR1 MGHRA and CDR2 YSYEKL. The V gene end was trimmed by 4 bases and the J gene end by 4 bases; junction bases not matched to a gene: 7. This CDR3 contains 16 residues.

The genes are TRBV9 and TRBJ1-2, with 8 bases that match TRBD1. The CDR3 spans 14 residues. Germline values: CDR1 SGDLS, CDR2 YYNGEE. V lost 4 bases, J lost 4 bases, and 6 bases stayed unmatched. This CDR3 is CASSRDRFSYGYTF. The CDR3 bases are TGTGCCAGCAGCCGGGACAGGTTCAGCTATGGCTACACCTTC.

This clone was detected once. The chain employs TRBV19 and TRBJ2-2; tentative D call: TRBD2 (7 bases). The CDR3 covers 14 residues. V lost 9 bases, J lost 8 bases, and 19 bases lay in between. Germline V lookup: CDR1 LNHDA, CDR2 SQIVND (reference sequence). CDR3 sequence (DNA): TGTGCCAGCGGGGGGCGTAAACAGGGAGGGGAGCTGTTTTTT. It codes for CASGGRKQGGELFF.

CDR3 sequence reads: CASSLGSGRNYEQYF. DNA for the CDR3: TGTGCCAGCAGTTTAGGTAGCGGGAGGAACTACGAGCAGTACTTC. This sequence joins TRBV28 and TRBJ2-7; 10 nucleotides line up with TRBD2. The CDR3 spans 15 residues. Trimming at V came to 2 bases and at J to 3 bases, leaving 4 bases not matched to a gene. The V gene's germline CDR1 is MDHEN and CDR2 SYDVKM.

This chain connects TRBV11-3 to TRBJ2-1, with 13 bases lining up with TRBD2. Germline CDR1 reads SGHNT; CDR2 reads YENEEA. CDR3 length: 17 residues. Losses at the gene ends were 4 bases for V and 8 bases for J; bases not matched to a gene: 11. In nucleotides, the CDR3 is TGTGCCAGCAGCTCCGGACTAGCGGGAGCGGAGTTGGATGAGCAGTTCTTC. Amino acid sequence: CASSSGLAGAELDEQFF. Complete variable domain (other parts from reference TRBV11-3 and TRBJ2-1): EAGVVQSPRYKIIEKKQPVAFWCNPISGHNTLYWYLQNLGQGPELLIRYENEEAVDDSQLPKDRFSAERLKGVDSTLKIQPAELGDSAVYLCASSSGLAGAELDEQFFGPGTRLTVL.

The chain uses TRBV2 and TRBJ2-3; D is unclear. Looked up from germline, CDR1 is SNHLY and CDR2 is FYNNEI. With 6 bases removed from V and 6 bases from J, the gap between germline ends came to 16 bases. CDR3 size: 14 residues. The DNA for the CDR3 is TGTGCCAGCAGCTACCAGCTTGGGCTGGATACGCAGTATTTT. Amino acids: CASSYQLGLDTQYF. Full variable domain (outside the CDR3, taken from reference TRBV2 and TRBJ2-3): EPEVTQTPSHQVTQMGQEVILRCVPISNHLYFYWYRQILGQKVEFLVSFYNNEISEKSEIFDDQFSVERPDGSNFTLKIRSTKLEDSAMYFCASSYQLGLDTQYFGPGTRLTVL.